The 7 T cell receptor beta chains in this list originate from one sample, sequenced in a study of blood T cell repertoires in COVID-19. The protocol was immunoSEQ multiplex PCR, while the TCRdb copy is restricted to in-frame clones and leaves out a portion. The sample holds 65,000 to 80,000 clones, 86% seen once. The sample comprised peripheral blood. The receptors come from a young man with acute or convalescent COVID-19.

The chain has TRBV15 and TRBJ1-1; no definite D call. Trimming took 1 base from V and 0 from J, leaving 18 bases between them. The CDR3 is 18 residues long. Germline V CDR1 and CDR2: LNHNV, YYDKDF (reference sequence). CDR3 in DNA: TGTGCCACCAGCAGAGGCCCCGCGGAGACGACTATGAACACTGAAGCTTTCTTT. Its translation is CATSRGPAETTMNTEAFF.

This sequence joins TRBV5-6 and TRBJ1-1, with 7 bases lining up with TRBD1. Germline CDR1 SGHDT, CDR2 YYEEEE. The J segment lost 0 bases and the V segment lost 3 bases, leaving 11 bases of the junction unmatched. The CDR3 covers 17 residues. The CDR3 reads CASSWTRGRMMNTEAFF. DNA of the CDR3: TGTGCCAGCAGCTGGACGAGGGGGCGGATGATGAACACTGAAGCTTTCTTT.

This CDR3 is CASSQAGQGNSGNTIYF. The CDR3, as DNA: TGCGCCAGCAGCCAAGCTGGACAGGGAAACTCTGGAAACACCATATATTTT. The chain combines TRBV4-1 with TRBJ1-3; TRBD1 matches 8 bases. The CDR3 extends over 17 amino acids. Germline V gene data show CDR1 as MGHRA and CDR2 as YSYEKL. V lost 1 base to trimming and J lost 0 bases; unmatched junction nucleotides: 5.

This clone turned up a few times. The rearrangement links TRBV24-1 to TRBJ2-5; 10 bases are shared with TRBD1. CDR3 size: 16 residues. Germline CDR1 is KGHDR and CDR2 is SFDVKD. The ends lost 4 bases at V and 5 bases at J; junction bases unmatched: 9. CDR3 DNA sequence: TGTGCCACCAGTGACGCTGCGGGACAGGGGTTGGAGACCCAGTACTTC. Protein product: CATSDAAGQGLETQYF.

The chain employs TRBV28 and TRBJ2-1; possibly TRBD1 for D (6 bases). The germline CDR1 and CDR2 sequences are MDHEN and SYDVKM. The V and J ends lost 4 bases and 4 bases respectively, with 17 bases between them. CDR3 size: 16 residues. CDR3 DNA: TGTGCCAGCAGTTCTTTCGTGTCAGGGGTTTACAATGAGCAGTTCTTC. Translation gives CASSSFVSGVYNEQFF.

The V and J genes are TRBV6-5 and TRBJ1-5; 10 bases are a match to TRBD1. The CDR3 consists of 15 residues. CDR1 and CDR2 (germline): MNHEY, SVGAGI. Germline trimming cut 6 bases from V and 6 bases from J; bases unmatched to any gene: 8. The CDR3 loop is CASRLRQGAGQPQHF. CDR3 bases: TGTGCCAGCAGACTAAGACAGGGGGCAGGTCAGCCCCAGCATTTT.

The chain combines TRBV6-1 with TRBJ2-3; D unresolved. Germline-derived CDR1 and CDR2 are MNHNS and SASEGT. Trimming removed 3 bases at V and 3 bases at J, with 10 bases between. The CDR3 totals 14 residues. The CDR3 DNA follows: TGTGCCAGCAGTGAGATTTACGGGACAGATACGCAGTATTTT. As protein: CASSEIYGTDTQYF.